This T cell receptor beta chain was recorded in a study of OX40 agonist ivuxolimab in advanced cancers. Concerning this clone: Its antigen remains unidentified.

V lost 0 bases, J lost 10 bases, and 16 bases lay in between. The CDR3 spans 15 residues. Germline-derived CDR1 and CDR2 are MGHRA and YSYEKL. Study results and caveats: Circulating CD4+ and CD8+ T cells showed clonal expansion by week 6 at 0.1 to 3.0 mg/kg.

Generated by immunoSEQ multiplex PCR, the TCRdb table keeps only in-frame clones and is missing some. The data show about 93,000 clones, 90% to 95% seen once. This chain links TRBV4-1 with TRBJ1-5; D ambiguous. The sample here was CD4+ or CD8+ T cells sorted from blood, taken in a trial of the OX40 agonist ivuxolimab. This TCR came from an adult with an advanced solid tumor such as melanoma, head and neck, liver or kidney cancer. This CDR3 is CASSQENTPKDPQHF. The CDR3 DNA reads TGCGCCAGCAGCCAAGAGAATACCCCCAAGGACCCCCAGCATTTT.